This T cell receptor (beta chain) was captured in a study of T cells in Graves' hyperthyroidism and ophthalmopathy. Germline values: CDR1 MDHEN, CDR2 SYDVKM. V lost 6 bases and J lost 1, with 21 bases in between. The CDR3 sequence is 17 residues long. Template material for amplifying TCR beta CDR3 regions consisted of RNA transcripts. Researchers ran a first-round RT-PCR on the TCR CDR3 using the HTBI primer set. One entry per CDR3 protein results from TCRdb running MiXCR on the multiplex PCR reads. This repertoire shows about 400,000 distinct CDR3 sequences, about 15% found once; its top ten account for approximately 29%. Study-wide results and limits: In simple terms, a model built on 13 V-J features told ophthalmopathy apart from stable hyperthyroidism.

Many counts were recorded for this clonotype. No antigen is known for it. Diagnoses rested on clinical symptoms, serum thyroxine and TRAb, thyroid ultrasound and orbital computed tomography. The origin of this receptor is a woman younger than 45 with Graves' hyperthyroidism. The sample consisted of blood. The chain employs TRBV28 and TRBJ1-1, with D possibly TRBD1 on 6 matching bases. CDR3 in amino acids: CASSTAEGVYENTEAFF. The CDR3 bases are TGTGCCAGCAGCACCGCGGAGGGGGTTTATGAGAACACTGAAGCTTTCTTT.